Below, one T cell receptor (beta chain) is given with its context. The data were taken from a study of blood T cell repertoires in COVID-19. Study as a whole: Italy, Spain and the United States were the sources of the convalescent and acute COVID-19 samples. T cells, B-cell-depleted T cells, or PBMCs supplied cDNA or gDNA.

The CDR3 length is 12 residues. CDR1 is MNHEY, CDR2 SVGAGI, per germline. V was clipped by 8 bases and J by 5 bases, with 12 bases between them. Under the authors' procedure: Amplification of reference gene primers was used by the study to estimate nucleated cell counts. Profiled with immunoSEQ multiplex PCR; TCRdb holds only in-frame clones, not every one. Clone size and the V and J calls come from that table; the DNA yielded D and trimming. The sample comprises approximately 670,000 clones, 80% to 90% of which are singletons, and over 0.2% rests with the top ten. This chain uses TRBV6-5 with TRBJ1-2; no firm D call. Sequencing input: peripheral blood. The sequence derives from a woman between 18 and 30 years old with acute or convalescent COVID-19. In nucleotides, the CDR3 is TGTGCCAGCGCTTCAGTGACTTATGGCTACACCTTC. Its protein is CASASVTYGYTF.